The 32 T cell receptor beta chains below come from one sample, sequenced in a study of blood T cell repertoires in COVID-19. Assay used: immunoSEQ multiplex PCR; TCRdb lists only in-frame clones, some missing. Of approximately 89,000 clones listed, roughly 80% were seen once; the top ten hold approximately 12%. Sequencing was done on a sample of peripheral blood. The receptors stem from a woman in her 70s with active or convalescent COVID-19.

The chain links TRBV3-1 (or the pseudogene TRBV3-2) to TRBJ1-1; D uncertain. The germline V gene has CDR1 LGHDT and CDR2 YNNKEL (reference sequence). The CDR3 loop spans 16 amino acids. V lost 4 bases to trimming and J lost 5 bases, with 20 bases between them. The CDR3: CASSLHSGRAGTEAFF. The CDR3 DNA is TGTGCCAGCAGCCTCCACTCCGGACGGGCGGGAACTGAAGCTTTCTTT.

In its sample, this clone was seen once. CDR3 coding DNA: TGCGCCAGCAGCCAAGATTTTAGGAGGGCGGGTGATAATTCACCCCTCCACTTT. This encodes CASSQDFRRAGDNSPLHF. This chain joins TRBV4-1 and TRBJ1-6; D unresolved. Germline V gene lookup returns CDR1 MGHRA and CDR2 YSYEKL. Trimming stripped 0 bases from V and 5 bases from J, with 17 bases between. The CDR3 runs to 18 residues.

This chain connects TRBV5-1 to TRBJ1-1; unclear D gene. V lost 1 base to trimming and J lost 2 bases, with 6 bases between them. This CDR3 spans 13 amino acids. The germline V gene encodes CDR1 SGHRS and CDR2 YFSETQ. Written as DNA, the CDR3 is TGCGCCAGCAGCTTGACAGACAACACTGAAGCTTTCTTT. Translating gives CASSLTDNTEAFF.

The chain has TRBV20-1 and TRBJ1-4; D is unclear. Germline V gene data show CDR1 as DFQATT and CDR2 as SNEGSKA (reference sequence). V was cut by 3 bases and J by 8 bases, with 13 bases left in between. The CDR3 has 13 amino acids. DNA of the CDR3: TGCAGTGCTAGTTGGCGTGCAGGCGAAAAACTGTTTTTT. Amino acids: CSASWRAGEKLFF.

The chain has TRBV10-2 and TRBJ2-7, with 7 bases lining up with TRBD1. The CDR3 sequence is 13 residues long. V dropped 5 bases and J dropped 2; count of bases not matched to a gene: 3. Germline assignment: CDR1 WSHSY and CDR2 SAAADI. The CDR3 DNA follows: TGCGCCAGCAGTAGGGACAGTGCCTACGAGCAGTACTTC. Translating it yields CASSRDSAYEQYF.

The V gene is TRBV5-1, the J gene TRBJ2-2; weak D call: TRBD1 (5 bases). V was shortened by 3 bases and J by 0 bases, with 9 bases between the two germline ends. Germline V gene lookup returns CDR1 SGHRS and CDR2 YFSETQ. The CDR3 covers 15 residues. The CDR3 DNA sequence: TGCGCCAGCAGCTCTAGGGGCACGAACACCGGGGAGCTGTTTTTT. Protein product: CASSSRGTNTGELFF.

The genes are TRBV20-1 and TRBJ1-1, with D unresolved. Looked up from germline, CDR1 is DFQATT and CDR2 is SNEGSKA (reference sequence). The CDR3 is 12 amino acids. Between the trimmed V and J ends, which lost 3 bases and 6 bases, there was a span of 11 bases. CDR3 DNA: TGCAGTGCTAGTCGGTCCTTCTCTGAAGCTTTCTTT. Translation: CSASRSFSEAFF.

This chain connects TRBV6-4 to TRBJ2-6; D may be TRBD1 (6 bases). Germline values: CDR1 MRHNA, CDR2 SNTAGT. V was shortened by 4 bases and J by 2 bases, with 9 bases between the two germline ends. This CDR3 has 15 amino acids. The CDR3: CASSANRAGANVLTF. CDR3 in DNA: TGTGCCAGCAGTGCAAACAGGGCTGGGGCCAACGTCCTGACTTTC.

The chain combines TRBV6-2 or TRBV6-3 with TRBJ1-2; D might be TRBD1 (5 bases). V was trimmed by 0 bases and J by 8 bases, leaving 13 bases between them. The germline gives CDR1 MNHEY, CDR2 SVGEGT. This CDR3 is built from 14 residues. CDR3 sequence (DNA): TGTGCCAGCAGTTACTCCACAGGATCCGGGGGCTACACCTTC. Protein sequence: CASSYSTGSGGYTF.

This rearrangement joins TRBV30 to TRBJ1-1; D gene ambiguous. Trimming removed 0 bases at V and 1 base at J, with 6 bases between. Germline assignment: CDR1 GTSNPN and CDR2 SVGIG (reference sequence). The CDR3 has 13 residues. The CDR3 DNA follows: TGTGCCTGGAGTGTTGCGGGGAACACTGAAGCTTTCTTT. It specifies CAWSVAGNTEAFF.

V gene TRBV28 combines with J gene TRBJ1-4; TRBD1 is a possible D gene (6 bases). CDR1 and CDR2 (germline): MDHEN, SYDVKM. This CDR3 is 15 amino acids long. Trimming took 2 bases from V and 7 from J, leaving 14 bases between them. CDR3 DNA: TGTGCCAGCAGTTTAGAGACAGGCGTTGGTGAAAAACTGTTTTTT. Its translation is CASSLETGVGEKLFF.

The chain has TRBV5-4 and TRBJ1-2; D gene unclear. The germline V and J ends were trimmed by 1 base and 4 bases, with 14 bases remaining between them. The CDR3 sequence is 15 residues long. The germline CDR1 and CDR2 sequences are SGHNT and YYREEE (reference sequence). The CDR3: CASSLSRSSLYGYTF. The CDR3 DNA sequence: TGTGCCAGCAGCTTGTCCAGGTCCTCCCTCTATGGCTACACCTTC. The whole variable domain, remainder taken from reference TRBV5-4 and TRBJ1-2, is ETGVTQSPTHLIKTRGQQVTLRCSSQSGHNTVSWYQQALGQGPQFIFQYYREEENGRGNFPPRFSGLQFPNYSSELNVNALELDDSALYLCASSLSRSSLYGYTFGSGTRLTVV.

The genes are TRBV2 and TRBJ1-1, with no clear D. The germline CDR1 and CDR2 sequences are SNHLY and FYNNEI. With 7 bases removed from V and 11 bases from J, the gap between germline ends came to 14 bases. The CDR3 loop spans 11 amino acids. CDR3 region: CASIAGIEAFF. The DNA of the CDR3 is TGTGCCAGCATCGCGGGAATTGAGGCTTTCTTT.

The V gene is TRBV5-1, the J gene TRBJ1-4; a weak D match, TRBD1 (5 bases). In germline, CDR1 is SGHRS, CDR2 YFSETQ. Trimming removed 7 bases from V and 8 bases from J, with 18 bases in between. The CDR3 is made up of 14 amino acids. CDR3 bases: TGCGCCAGCGCGGTGGAGGGGTTAAAAGAAAAACTGTTTTTT. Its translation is CASAVEGLKEKLFF.

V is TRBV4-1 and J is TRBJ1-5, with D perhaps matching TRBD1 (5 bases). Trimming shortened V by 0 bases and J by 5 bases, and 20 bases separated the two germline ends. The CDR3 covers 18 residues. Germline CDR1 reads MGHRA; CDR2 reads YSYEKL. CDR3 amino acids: CASSQEGFKGRFDQPQHF. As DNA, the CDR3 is TGCGCCAGCAGCCAAGAGGGATTCAAGGGGCGCTTCGATCAGCCCCAGCATTTT.

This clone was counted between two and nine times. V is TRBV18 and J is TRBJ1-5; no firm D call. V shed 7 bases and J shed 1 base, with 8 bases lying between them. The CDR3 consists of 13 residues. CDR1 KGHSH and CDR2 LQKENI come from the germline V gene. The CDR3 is CASLPSSNQPQHF. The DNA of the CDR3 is TGTGCCAGCTTACCCTCGAGCAATCAGCCCCAGCATTTT.

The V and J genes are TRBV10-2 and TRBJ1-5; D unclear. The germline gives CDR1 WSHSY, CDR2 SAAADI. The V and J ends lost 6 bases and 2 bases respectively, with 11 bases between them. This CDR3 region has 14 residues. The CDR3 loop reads CASRERGGNQPQHF. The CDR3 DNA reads TGCGCCAGCAGGGAGAGAGGTGGCAATCAGCCCCAGCATTTT.

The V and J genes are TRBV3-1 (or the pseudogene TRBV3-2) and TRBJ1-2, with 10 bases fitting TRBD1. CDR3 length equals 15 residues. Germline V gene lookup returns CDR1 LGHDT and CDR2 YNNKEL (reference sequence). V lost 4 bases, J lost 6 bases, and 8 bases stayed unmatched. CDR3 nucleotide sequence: TGTGCCAGCAGCCCAAGGGGGGGGACAGGGGATGGCTACACCTTC. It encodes CASSPRGGTGDGYTF.

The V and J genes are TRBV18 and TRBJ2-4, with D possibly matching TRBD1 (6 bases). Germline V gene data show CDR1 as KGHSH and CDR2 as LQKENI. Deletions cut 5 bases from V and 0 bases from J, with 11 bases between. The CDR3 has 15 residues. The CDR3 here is CASSGQQGAKNIQYF. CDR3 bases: TGTGCCAGCTCAGGCCAACAGGGAGCCAAAAACATTCAGTACTTC.

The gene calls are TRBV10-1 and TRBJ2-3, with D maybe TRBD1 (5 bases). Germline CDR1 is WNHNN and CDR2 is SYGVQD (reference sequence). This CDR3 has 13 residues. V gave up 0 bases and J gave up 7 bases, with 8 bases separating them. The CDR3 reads CASSESGLYTQYF. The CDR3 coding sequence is TGCGCCAGCAGTGAGTCGGGGCTCTATACGCAGTATTTT.

The CDR3 bases are TGCAGCGTTGAGGGGAGGGCGGCTCGGGGGCAGTTCTTC. Translated: CSVEGRAARGQFF. The J gene is TRBJ2-1, the V gene TRBV29-1; 7 bases are shared with TRBD2. Losses at the gene ends were 3 bases for V and 12 bases for J; bases not matched to a gene: 11. Germline V gene data show CDR1 as SQVTM and CDR2 as ANQGSEA. The CDR3 consists of 13 residues.

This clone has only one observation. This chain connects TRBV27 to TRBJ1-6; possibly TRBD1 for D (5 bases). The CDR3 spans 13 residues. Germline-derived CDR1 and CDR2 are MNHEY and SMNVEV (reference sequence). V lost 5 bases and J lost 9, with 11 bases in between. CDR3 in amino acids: CASSPGGSSPLHF. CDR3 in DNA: TGTGCCAGCAGTCCTGGGGGGAGTTCACCCCTCCACTTT.

This CDR3 is CASSHRVSSYEQYF. The CDR3 DNA reads as TGTGCCAGCAGCCACAGGGTATCCTCCTACGAGCAGTACTTC. The genes are TRBV7-9 and TRBJ2-7; a weak D match, TRBD1 (6 bases). Germline assignment: CDR1 SEHNR and CDR2 FQNEAQ (reference sequence). V was clipped by 5 bases and J by 0 bases, with 11 bases between them. The length of the CDR3 is 14 residues. Combining the CDR3 with reference TRBV7-9 and TRBJ2-7 gives the whole variable domain DTGVSQNPRHKITKRGQNVTFRCDPISEHNRLYWYRQTLGQGPEFLTYFQNEAQLEKSRLLSDRFSAERPKGSFSTLEIQRTEQGDSAMYLCASSHRVSSYEQYFGPGTRLTVT.

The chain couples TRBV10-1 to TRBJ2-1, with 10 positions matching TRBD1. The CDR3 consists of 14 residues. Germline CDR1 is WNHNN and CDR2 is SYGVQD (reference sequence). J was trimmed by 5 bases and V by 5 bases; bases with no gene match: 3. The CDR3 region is CASSWDRGDNEQFF. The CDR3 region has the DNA TGCGCCAGCAGTTGGGACAGGGGCGACAATGAGCAGTTCTTC.

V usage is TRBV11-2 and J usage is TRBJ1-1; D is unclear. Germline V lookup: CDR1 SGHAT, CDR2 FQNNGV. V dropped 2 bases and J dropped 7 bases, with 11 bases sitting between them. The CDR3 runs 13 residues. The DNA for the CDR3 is TGTGCCAGCAGCTTATACCGGGATGGTGAAGCTTTCTTT. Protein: CASSLYRDGEAFF.

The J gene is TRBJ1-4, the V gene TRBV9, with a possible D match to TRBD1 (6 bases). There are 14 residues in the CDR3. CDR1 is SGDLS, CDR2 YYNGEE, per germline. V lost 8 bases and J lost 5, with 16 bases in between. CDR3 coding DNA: TGTGCCAGTGCGGTAGGGGGAAGGAATGAAAAACTGTTTTTT. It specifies CASAVGGRNEKLFF.

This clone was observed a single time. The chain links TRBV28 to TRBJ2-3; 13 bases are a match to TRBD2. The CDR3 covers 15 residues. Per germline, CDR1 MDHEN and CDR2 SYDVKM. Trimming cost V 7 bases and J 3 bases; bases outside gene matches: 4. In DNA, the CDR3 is TGTGCCAGCACTCCACTAGCGGGGGGGACAGATACGCAGTATTTT. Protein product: CASTPLAGGTDTQYF.

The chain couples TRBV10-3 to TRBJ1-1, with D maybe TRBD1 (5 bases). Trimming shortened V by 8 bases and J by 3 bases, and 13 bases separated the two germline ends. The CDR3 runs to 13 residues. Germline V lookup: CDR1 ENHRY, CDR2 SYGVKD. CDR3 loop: CAIQGPRDTEAFF. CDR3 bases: TGTGCCATCCAGGGCCCCCGGGACACTGAAGCTTTCTTT.

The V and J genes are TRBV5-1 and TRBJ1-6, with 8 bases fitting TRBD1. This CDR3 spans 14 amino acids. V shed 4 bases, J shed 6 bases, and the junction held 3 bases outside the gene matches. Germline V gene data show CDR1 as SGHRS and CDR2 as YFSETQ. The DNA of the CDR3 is TGCGCCAGCAGCCCGGGACAGGCTAATTCACCCCTCCACTTT. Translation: CASSPGQANSPLHF.

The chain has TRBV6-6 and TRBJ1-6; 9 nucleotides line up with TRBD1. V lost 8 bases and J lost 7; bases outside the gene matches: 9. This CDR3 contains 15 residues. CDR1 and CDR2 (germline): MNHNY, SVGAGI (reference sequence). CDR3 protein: CASVPRDRVNSPLHF. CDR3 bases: TGTGCCAGCGTCCCCCGGGACAGGGTAAATTCACCCCTCCACTTT.

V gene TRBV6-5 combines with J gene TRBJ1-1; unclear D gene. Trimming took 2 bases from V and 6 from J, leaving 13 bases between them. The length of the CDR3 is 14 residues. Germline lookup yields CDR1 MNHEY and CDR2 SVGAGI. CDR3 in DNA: TGTGCCAGCAGTTACCATCCAACTCGTCCTGAAGCTTTCTTT. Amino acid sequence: CASSYHPTRPEAFF.

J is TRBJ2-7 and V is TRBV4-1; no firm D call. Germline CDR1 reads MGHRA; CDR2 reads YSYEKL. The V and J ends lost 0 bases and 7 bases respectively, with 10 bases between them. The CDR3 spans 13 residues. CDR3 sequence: CASSQDRFREQYF. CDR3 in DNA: TGCGCCAGCAGCCAAGACCGATTCCGGGAGCAGTACTTC.